A selection of T cell receptor beta chains follows, all from one sample in a study of cytomegalovirus exposure and HLA in healthy donors. Produced via immunoSEQ multiplex PCR; TCRdb's table is partial and in-frame only. This sample yields 200,000 to 250,000 clones, of which approximately 83% are seen a single time; over 12% belongs to the top ten. The sample comprised PBMCs. The receptors here all came from a woman aged 30 to 39 in good health and CMV-seropositive. Each CDR3 is given with its conserved first and last residue. A D gene is named only where the DNA matches it firmly. Size tells how often a clone was seen (once, few, many) or the class of an expanded clone, and some rows leave it out.

len: 16; j_gene: TRBJ2-3; v_gene: TRBV4-2; abundance: -; d_gene: TRBD2; CDR3aa: CASSQEIAGGADTQYF; CDR3nt: TGTGCCAGCAGCCAAGAAATAGCGGGAGGGGCAGATACGCAGTATTTT
len: 15; j_gene: TRBJ1-2; v_gene: TRBV6-6; abundance: -; d_gene: -; CDR3aa: CASTQRDSLEDGYTF; CDR3nt: TGTGCCTCTACTCAAAGGGACTCTCTCGAGGATGGCTACACCTTC
len: 14; j_gene: TRBJ1-5; v_gene: TRBV6-5; abundance: once; d_gene: -; CDR3aa: CASSPIRSNQPQHF; CDR3nt: TGTGCCAGCAGCCCTATAAGGAGCAATCAGCCCCAGCATTTT
len: 14; j_gene: TRBJ1-1; v_gene: TRBV28; abundance: once; d_gene: -; CDR3aa: CASRSGPLDTEAFF; CDR3nt: TGTGCCAGCAGGTCGGGGCCGCTCGACACTGAAGCTTTCTTT
len: 12; j_gene: TRBJ1-4; v_gene: TRBV29-1; abundance: -; d_gene: -; CDR3aa: CSGGTTNEKLFF; CDR3nt: TGCAGCGGGGGTACAACTAATGAAAAACTGTTTTTT
len: 14; j_gene: TRBJ1-1; v_gene: TRBV30; abundance: -; d_gene: -; CDR3aa: CAWSILGGGFEAFF; CDR3nt: TGTGCCTGGAGTATTCTTGGGGGGGGATTCGAAGCTTTCTTT
len: 13; j_gene: TRBJ1-1; v_gene: TRBV13; abundance: -; d_gene: -; CDR3aa: CASSFTGNTEAFF; CDR3nt: TGTGCCAGCAGCTTCACGGGGAACACTGAAGCTTTCTTT
len: 17; j_gene: TRBJ2-3; v_gene: TRBV27; abundance: -; d_gene: TRBD2; CDR3aa: CASSTRLAGVGTDTQYF; CDR3nt: TGTGCCAGCAGTACTCGACTAGCGGGAGTAGGTACAGATACGCAGTATTTT
len: 14; j_gene: TRBJ1-2; v_gene: TRBV7-6; abundance: -; d_gene: TRBD1; CDR3aa: CASSLKQGAHGYTF; CDR3nt: TGTGCCAGCAGCTTAAAACAGGGGGCGCATGGCTACACCTTC
len: 13; j_gene: TRBJ1-1; v_gene: TRBV5-6; abundance: -; d_gene: -; CDR3aa: CASSGTGKTEAFF; CDR3nt: TGTGCCAGCAGCGGTACAGGGAAGACTGAAGCTTTCTTT
len: 13; j_gene: TRBJ1-1; v_gene: TRBV7-2; abundance: -; d_gene: -; CDR3aa: CASSLNGGREAFF; CDR3nt: TGTGCCAGCAGCTTAAACGGGGGCCGTGAAGCTTTCTTT
len: 13; j_gene: TRBJ1-1; v_gene: TRBV11-2; abundance: -; d_gene: -; CDR3aa: CASSLSSSTEAFF; CDR3nt: TGTGCCAGCAGCCTAAGTTCTTCCACTGAAGCTTTCTTT
len: 15; j_gene: TRBJ2-2; v_gene: TRBV30; abundance: once; d_gene: -; CDR3aa: CAWSVRGQDTGELFF; CDR3nt: TGTGCCTGGAGTGTAAGGGGACAAGACACCGGGGAGCTGTTTTTT
len: 12; j_gene: TRBJ1-1; v_gene: TRBV29-1; abundance: -; d_gene: TRBD1; CDR3aa: CSVGDRDTEAFF; CDR3nt: TGCAGCGTGGGGGACAGGGACACTGAAGCTTTCTTT
len: 16; j_gene: TRBJ1-1; v_gene: TRBV5-1; abundance: -; d_gene: -; CDR3aa: CASSLVMRREHTEAFF; CDR3nt: TGCGCCAGCAGCTTGGTAATGAGGAGGGAGCACACTGAAGCTTTCTTT
len: 14; j_gene: TRBJ2-3; v_gene: TRBV5-1; abundance: -; d_gene: -; CDR3aa: CASSLIGGMDTQYF; CDR3nt: TGCGCCAGCAGCTTGATCGGGGGCATGGATACGCAGTATTTT
len: 13; j_gene: TRBJ1-1; v_gene: TRBV6-5; abundance: -; d_gene: -; CDR3aa: CATRKFGYTEAFF; CDR3nt: TGTGCCACCCGAAAATTTGGGTACACTGAAGCTTTCTTT
len: 14; j_gene: TRBJ2-7; v_gene: TRBV18; abundance: -; d_gene: -; CDR3aa: CASSPGTDTYEQYF; CDR3nt: TGTGCCAGCTCACCCGGGACGGATACCTACGAGCAGTACTTC
len: 14; j_gene: TRBJ2-7; v_gene: TRBV6-6; abundance: -; d_gene: TRBD1; CDR3aa: CASSPGTGGSEQYF; CDR3nt: TGTGCCAGCAGCCCCGGGACAGGGGGCAGCGAGCAGTACTTC
len: 16; j_gene: TRBJ2-5; v_gene: TRBV10-1; abundance: -; d_gene: TRBD2; CDR3aa: CASSAQRRLALETQYF; CDR3nt: TGCGCCAGCAGTGCACAACGTAGACTAGCGTTAGAGACCCAGTACTTC
len: 14; j_gene: TRBJ2-1; v_gene: TRBV30; abundance: -; d_gene: -; CDR3aa: CAWSGSRANNEQFF; CDR3nt: TGTGCCTGGAGTGGCTCCCGGGCTAACAATGAGCAGTTCTTC
len: 17; j_gene: TRBJ1-2; v_gene: TRBV27; abundance: once; d_gene: TRBD1; CDR3aa: CASSLSGVQDRGRGYTF; CDR3nt: TGTGCCAGCAGTTTATCGGGGGTTCAGGACAGGGGACGCGGCTACACCTTC
len: 12; j_gene: TRBJ1-1; v_gene: TRBV25-1; abundance: few; d_gene: -; CDR3aa: CASSVSNTEAFF; CDR3nt: TGTGCCAGCAGTGTCTCGAACACTGAAGCTTTCTTT
len: 15; j_gene: TRBJ1-2; v_gene: TRBV6-1; abundance: few; d_gene: TRBD1; CDR3aa: CASSELTGGLGGYTF; CDR3nt: TGTGCCAGCAGTGAATTGACAGGGGGCTTGGGTGGCTACACCTTC
len: 16; j_gene: TRBJ2-5; v_gene: TRBV5-1; abundance: few; d_gene: TRBD2; CDR3aa: CASSLTSGGGKETQYF; CDR3nt: TGCGCCAGCAGCCTTACTAGCGGCGGTGGAAAGGAGACCCAGTACTTC
len: 12; j_gene: TRBJ1-2; v_gene: TRBV6-1; abundance: -; d_gene: -; CDR3aa: CASVRAGTGHTF; CDR3nt: TGTGCCAGCGTACGTGCCGGAACGGGGCACACCTTC
len: 13; j_gene: TRBJ1-1; v_gene: TRBV9; abundance: -; d_gene: -; CDR3aa: CASSVVGPPGAFF; CDR3nt: TGTGCCAGCAGCGTGGTAGGTCCGCCAGGGGCTTTCTTT
len: 13; j_gene: TRBJ1-2; v_gene: TRBV28; abundance: -; d_gene: -; CDR3aa: CASSSTDLYGYTF; CDR3nt: TGTGCCAGCAGTTCGACAGACCTCTATGGCTACACCTTC
len: 13; j_gene: TRBJ2-1; v_gene: TRBV6-1; abundance: -; d_gene: TRBD1; CDR3aa: CASSTPGQGRQFF; CDR3nt: TGTGCCAGCAGTACTCCGGGACAGGGGAGGCAGTTCTTC
len: 12; j_gene: TRBJ2-3; v_gene: TRBV28; abundance: -; d_gene: -; CDR3aa: CASSLGGYTQYF; CDR3nt: TGTGCCAGCAGTTTGGGGGGATATACGCAGTATTTT
len: 15; j_gene: TRBJ2-2; v_gene: TRBV10-3; abundance: -; d_gene: TRBD1; CDR3aa: CAISGGQGEGGELFF; CDR3nt: TGTGCCATCAGTGGTGGACAGGGAGAGGGCGGGGAGCTGTTTTTT
len: 15; j_gene: TRBJ1-5; v_gene: TRBV9; abundance: -; d_gene: -; CDR3aa: CASSESGTSNQPQHF; CDR3nt: TGTGCCAGCAGCGAGTCCGGGACCTCCAATCAGCCCCAGCATTTT
len: 12; j_gene: TRBJ2-7; v_gene: TRBV6-1; abundance: once; d_gene: -; CDR3aa: CASGQYSYEQYF; CDR3nt: TGTGCCAGCGGACAGTATTCCTACGAGCAGTACTTC
len: 18; j_gene: TRBJ1-5; v_gene: TRBV7-2; abundance: -; d_gene: -; CDR3aa: CASSERTGYGLSNQPQHF; CDR3nt: TGTGCCAGCAGCGAGAGAACAGGGTACGGCCTTAGCAATCAGCCCCAGCATTTT
len: 15; j_gene: TRBJ2-5; v_gene: TRBV4-1; abundance: -; d_gene: -; CDR3aa: CASSQEGVSWETQYF; CDR3nt: TGCGCCAGCAGCCAAGAAGGAGTATCTTGGGAGACCCAGTACTTC
len: 15; j_gene: TRBJ2-2; v_gene: TRBV27; abundance: -; d_gene: TRBD1; CDR3aa: CASSATGLGPGELFF; CDR3nt: TGTGCCAGCAGCGCGACAGGGTTGGGTCCCGGGGAGCTGTTTTTT
len: 12; j_gene: TRBJ2-7; v_gene: TRBV10-2; abundance: few; d_gene: -; CDR3aa: CASSRTGGEQYF; CDR3nt: TGCGCCAGCAGTCGAACAGGCGGCGAGCAGTACTTC
len: 15; j_gene: TRBJ1-2; v_gene: TRBV27; abundance: once; d_gene: TRBD1; CDR3aa: CASKLTGTGFYGYTF; CDR3nt: TGTGCCAGCAAGTTAACCGGGACAGGGTTTTATGGCTACACCTTC
len: 13; j_gene: TRBJ1-1; v_gene: TRBV6-4; abundance: once; d_gene: -; CDR3aa: CASSAARGTEAFF; CDR3nt: TGTGCCAGCAGCGCGGCCCGGGGCACTGAAGCTTTCTTT
len: 12; j_gene: TRBJ2-5; v_gene: TRBV29-1; abundance: -; d_gene: -; CDR3aa: CSARTDQETQYF; CDR3nt: TGCAGCGCTCGGACGGACCAAGAGACCCAGTACTTC
len: 14; j_gene: TRBJ1-1; v_gene: TRBV11-1; abundance: -; d_gene: TRBD1; CDR3aa: CASSFQGVATEAFF; CDR3nt: TGTGCCAGCAGCTTCCAGGGGGTTGCCACTGAAGCTTTCTTT